The 18 T cell receptor beta chains listed next were all sequenced from one sample in a study of cytomegalovirus exposure and HLA in healthy donors. The PCR ran on 60 Vbeta and 13 Jbeta primers. The assay was immunoSEQ multiplex PCR, and TCRdb's table has in-frame clones only and misses some. The sample holds some 120,000 clones, about 74% seen once. The source material was PBMCs. The receptors here all came from a man aged 30-40 years in good health and CMV-seronegative.

This chain uses TRBV19 with TRBJ2-1; 8 positions agree with TRBD2. CDR3 size: 16 residues. J was trimmed by 5 bases and V by 5 bases; bases with no gene match: 11. Germline-derived CDR1 and CDR2 are LNHDA and SQIVND (reference sequence). The CDR3 sequence is CASSPWGAGGHNEQFF. The DNA for the CDR3 is TGTGCCAGTAGTCCTTGGGGGGCGGGAGGTCACAATGAGCAGTTCTTC.

This clone occurred once. The gene calls are TRBV9 and TRBJ1-5; no clear D gene. CDR3 length equals 15 residues. The germline gives CDR1 SGDLS, CDR2 YYNGEE. Trimming pared 0 bases from V and 7 bases from J, leaving 14 bases between. This chain's CDR3 is CASSVGGGEEQPQHF. CDR3 nucleotide sequence: TGTGCCAGCAGCGTAGGGGGTGGGGAGGAACAGCCCCAGCATTTT. Full variable domain (remainder filled in from reference TRBV9 and TRBJ1-5): DSGVTQTPKHLITATGQRVTLRCSPRSGDLSVYWYQQSLDQGLQFLIQYYNGEERAKGNILERFSAQQFPDLHSELNLSSLELGDSALYFCASSVGGGEEQPQHFGDGTRLSIL.

The rearrangement uses TRBV2 and TRBJ1-4; no clear D. The germline V gene encodes CDR1 SNHLY and CDR2 FYNNEI. Trimming stripped 4 bases from V and 8 bases from J, with 11 bases between. The CDR3 sequence is 13 residues long. The CDR3 region has the DNA TGTGCCAGCAGTGTCAGAGGAGGGGAAAAACTGTTTTTT. It is translated as CASSVRGGEKLFF.

The chain recombines TRBV4-3 with TRBJ1-6, with 11 nucleotides matching TRBD1. The CDR3 length is 17 residues. The V gene end was trimmed by 0 bases and the J gene end by 5 bases; junction bases not matched to a gene: 3. The germline V gene has CDR1 LGHNA and CDR2 YSLEER. This chain's CDR3 is CASSQDRDRGDNSPLHF. In DNA, the CDR3 is TGCGCCAGCAGCCAAGATCGGGACAGGGGGGATAATTCACCCCTCCACTTT.

This rearrangement joins TRBV2 to TRBJ2-2; no definite D call. Germline CDR1 reads SNHLY; CDR2 reads FYNNEI. The length of the CDR3 is 13 residues. Trimming stripped 7 bases from V and 3 bases from J, with 9 bases between. CDR3 sequence reads: CASTARDTGELFF. For the CDR3, the DNA is TGTGCCAGCACGGCTCGGGACACCGGGGAGCTGTTTTTT.

This chain uses TRBV6-5 with TRBJ2-3, with 10 bases fitting TRBD1. The CDR3 consists of 15 residues. Germline CDR1 and CDR2: MNHEY and SVGAGI. V shed 6 bases and J 1 base; nucleotides not matched to a gene: 4. CDR3 nucleotides: TGTGCCAGCAGCCGAGGACAGGGGGGCACAGATACGCAGTATTTT. Protein product: CASSRGQGGTDTQYF.

This clone was recorded once. The rearrangement links TRBV5-1 to TRBJ2-2, with D maybe TRBD2 (6 bases). Trimming stripped 4 bases from V and 3 bases from J, with 13 bases between. Germline assignment: CDR1 SGHRS and CDR2 YFSETQ. CDR3 length: 15 residues. The CDR3 nucleotides read TGCGCCAGCAGCCGGGACTTAGTGGACACCGGGGAGCTGTTTTTT. Protein sequence: CASSRDLVDTGELFF.

This chain links TRBV5-4 with TRBJ1-1, with a tentative D call TRBD1 (6 bases). CDR3 length: 15 amino acids. Deletions cut 4 bases from V and 5 bases from J, with 18 bases between. CDR1 and CDR2 (germline): SGHNT, YYREEE (reference sequence). CDR3 residues: CASSEPGQKGTEAFF. In DNA form, the CDR3 reads TGTGCCAGCAGCGAACCGGGACAAAAGGGAACTGAAGCTTTCTTT.

This chain links TRBV6-5 with TRBJ2-5; 7 positions match TRBD2. This CDR3 region has 15 residues. The trim removed 0 bases at V and 5 bases at J, leaving 6 bases unmatched. Germline values: CDR1 MNHEY, CDR2 SVGAGI. The CDR3 protein is CASSYSRTSSETQYF. CDR3 sequence (DNA): TGTGCCAGCAGTTACTCCCGGACTAGTTCTGAGACCCAGTACTTC.

The rearrangement links TRBV27 to TRBJ2-1, with TRBD2 matching over 14 bases. Germline lookup yields CDR1 MNHEY and CDR2 SMNVEV (reference sequence). V shed 5 bases, J shed 6 bases, and the junction held 9 bases outside the gene matches. The CDR3 loop spans 17 amino acids. The CDR3 bases are TGTGCCAGCAGTCCCCGACTAGCGGGAGGGATGACCAATGAGCAGTTCTTC. Its translation: CASSPRLAGGMTNEQFF.

The chain links TRBV2 to TRBJ1-3, with D possibly TRBD1 on 5 matching bases. Germline V gene sequence: CDR1 SNHLY, CDR2 FYNNEI. V shed 3 bases and J shed 3 bases, with 12 bases lying between them. This CDR3 region has 15 residues. The CDR3 protein is CASSDLGQYGNTIYF. The DNA of the CDR3 is TGTGCCAGCAGTGACCTAGGACAATATGGAAACACCATATATTTT. Combining the CDR3 with reference TRBV2 and TRBJ1-3 gives the whole variable domain EPEVTQTPSHQVTQMGQEVILRCVPISNHLYFYWYRQILGQKVEFLVSFYNNEISEKSEIFDDQFSVERPDGSNFTLKIRSTKLEDSAMYFCASSDLGQYGNTIYFGEGSWLTVV.

The rearrangement links TRBV30 to TRBJ2-1, with 9 bases fitting TRBD1. CDR1 is GTSNPN and CDR2 is SVGIG in the germline V gene (reference sequence). V trimming: 3 bases; J trimming: 3 bases; junction bases outside the gene matches: 9. The CDR3 runs to 16 residues. The CDR3 is CAWRARWDRDYNEQFF. CDR3 DNA: TGTGCCTGGAGGGCGCGCTGGGACAGGGACTACAATGAGCAGTTCTTC.

The rearrangement links TRBV28 to TRBJ1-4, with D tentatively TRBD1 (5 bases). Trimming cost V 7 bases and J 8 bases, with 11 bases left between them. This CDR3 region has 12 residues. The V gene's germline CDR1 is MDHEN and CDR2 SYDVKM. In DNA, the CDR3 is TGTGCCAGCACAGGGATGGGGGAAAAACTGTTTTTT. Amino acids: CASTGMGEKLFF.

This clone was picked up a small number of times. V gene TRBV6-1 combines with J gene TRBJ2-7; 8 positions match TRBD1. J was trimmed by 4 bases and V by 4 bases; bases with no gene match: 12. CDR1 is MNHNS, CDR2 SASEGT, per germline. The CDR3 is 16 amino acids. The CDR3 bases are TGTGCCAGCAGTGCCATGACAGGGGTGGTCATATACGAGCAGTACTTC. It yields the protein CASSAMTGVVIYEQYF.

The chain is built from TRBV30 and TRBJ1-5; a weak D match, TRBD1 (5 bases). V lost 0 bases to trimming and J lost 8 bases, with 17 bases between them. Per germline, CDR1 GTSNPN and CDR2 SVGIG (reference sequence). The CDR3 covers 15 residues. Here the CDR3 DNA reads TGTGCCTGGAGTGTACGTAACAGCCCGGGGGAGCCCCAGCATTTT. Residues: CAWSVRNSPGEPQHF.

The CDR3 coding sequence is TGTGCCCCCAAGCCGGGGACTAGCAATCAGGCCGGGGAGCTGTTTTTT. This sequence encodes CAPKPGTSNQAGELFF. This chain connects TRBV6-4 to TRBJ2-2, with 9 bases that match TRBD2. Unmatched junction bases numbered 16, after V lost 11 bases and J lost 6 bases. This CDR3 comprises 16 residues. Per the germline V gene, CDR1 is MRHNA and CDR2 is SNTAGT.

The V and J genes are TRBV6-5 and TRBJ2-7; 10 bases line up with TRBD1. The germline CDR1 and CDR2 sequences are MNHEY and SVGAGI. CDR3 length: 14 residues. The V and J ends lost 8 bases and 2 bases, in that order; junction bases with no gene match: 6. The CDR3: CASRQGAGAYEQYF. Here the CDR3 DNA reads TGTGCCAGCCGACAGGGGGCTGGGGCCTACGAGCAGTACTTC.

The CDR3 loop reads CASSLGSGGGQETQYF. The DNA of the CDR3 is TGTGCCAGCAGCTTAGGGTCAGGGGGTGGGCAAGAGACCCAGTACTTC. The V call is TRBV7-2, the J call TRBJ2-5; 7 nucleotides align to TRBD1. Germline loops: CDR1 SGHTA, CDR2 FQGNSA. V dropped 1 base and J dropped 2; count of bases not matched to a gene: 7. The CDR3 is 16 residues long.